The rows below give T cell receptor beta chains drawn from one sample of a study of OX40 agonist ivuxolimab in advanced cancers. Generated by immunoSEQ multiplex PCR, the TCRdb table keeps only in-frame clones and is missing some. The sample consists of fewer than 85,000 clones, under 90% of them appearing once. Source: CD4+ or CD8+ T cells sorted from blood, taken in a trial of the OX40 agonist ivuxolimab. These receptors were taken from an adult with an advanced solid tumor such as melanoma, head and neck, liver or kidney cancer. Each CDR3 is given with its conserved first and last residue. A D gene is named only where the DNA matches it firmly. Size values are once, few and many counts, or a class for expanded clones, and some rows have none.

d_call clone_size j_call v_call cdr3_aa cdr3_nt
NA NA TRBJ2-7 TRBV5-6 CASSLSGDYPAYEQYF TGTGCCAGCAGCTTGTCAGGGGACTATCCGGCCTACGAGCAGTACTTC
NA NA TRBJ2-5 TRBV7-7 CASSPGRTEQETQYF TGTGCTAGCAGCCCCGGACGGACAGAACAAGAGACCCAGTACTTC
NA once TRBJ2-1 TRBV28 CASSFPDLTAYNEQFF TGTGCCAGCAGTTTTCCGGACTTGACAGCCTACAATGAGCAGTTCTTC
NA NA TRBJ2-7 TRBV7-2 CASSLQGVGGAYEQYF TGTGCCAGCAGCTTACAGGGTGTGGGGGGTGCCTACGAGCAGTACTTC
NA NA TRBJ1-4 TRBV7-8 CASSLVLGGTTKLFF TGTGCCAGCAGCTTAGTTCTGGGGGGCACCACAAAACTGTTTTTT
NA NA TRBJ2-7 TRBV7-7 CASSPISRVPYEQYF TGTGCTAGCAGCCCTATAAGCAGGGTACCCTACGAGCAGTACTTC
NA NA TRBJ1-4 TRBV9 CASSVGGRYNEKLFF TGTGCCAGCAGCGTTGGAGGTCGGTATAATGAAAAACTGTTTTTT
NA NA TRBJ1-4 TRBV6-5 CASSYSGPSGEKLFF TGTGCCAGCAGTTACTCGGGGCCCTCGGGGGAAAAACTGTTTTTT
NA once TRBJ2-2 TRBV15 CATSRGQGGELFF TGTGCCACCAGCAGAGGTCAAGGTGGGGAGCTGTTTTTT
NA NA TRBJ1-3 TRBV11-3 CASSLGVFPMGSGNTIYF TGTGCCAGCAGCTTAGGGGTTTTTCCTATGGGCTCTGGAAACACCATATATTTT
TRBD1 NA TRBJ2-7 TRBV4-1 CASSQERTGGNEQYF TGCGCCAGCAGCCAAGAAAGGACAGGGGGAAACGAGCAGTACTTC
TRBD2 NA TRBJ2-1 TRBV19 CASSTPRSGASSYNEQFF TGTGCCAGTAGTACCCCCCGCAGCGGGGCAAGCTCCTACAATGAGCAGTTCTTC
NA NA TRBJ2-4 TRBV7-9 CASSSRDIDKNIQYF TGTGCCAGCAGCTCCCGGGACATCGACAAAAACATTCAGTACTTC
TRBD1 NA TRBJ2-7 TRBV14 CASSHPTGGFILEQYF TGTGCCAGCAGCCACCCGACAGGGGGCTTTATTCTCGAGCAGTACTTC
TRBD2 NA TRBJ2-7 TRBV11-2 CASSFGLAGVGVQYF TGTGCCAGCAGCTTCGGACTAGCGGGAGTTGGGGTGCAGTACTTC
NA NA TRBJ2-5 TRBV2 CASSGLGRQETQYF TGTGCCAGCAGTGGCTTGGGACGCCAAGAGACCCAGTACTTC
NA NA TRBJ2-2 TRBV5-1 CASSLTGFSNRHTGELFF TGCGCCAGCAGCTTGACAGGCTTTTCCAACCGACACACCGGGGAGCTGTTTTTT
TRBD1 NA TRBJ2-4 TRBV5-1 CASSLARQGAFSTKNIQYF TGCGCCAGCAGCTTGGCCCGACAGGGGGCGTTTTCGACCAAAAACATTCAGTACTTC
NA NA TRBJ2-3 TRBV7-4 CASSINQGTDTQYF TGTGCCAGCAGCATAAATCAGGGCACAGATACGCAGTATTTT
NA NA TRBJ2-1 TRBV5-1 CASSLGLGDEQFF TGCGCCAGCAGCTTGGGGCTCGGAGATGAGCAGTTCTTC
TRBD2 NA TRBJ2-7 TRBV13 CASSLRLAGGPDEQYF TGTGCCAGCAGCCTTAGACTAGCGGGGGGCCCCGACGAGCAGTACTTC
NA NA TRBJ2-7 TRBV7-2 CASSLDSNSYEQYF TGTGCCAGCAGCTTGGACTCAAACTCCTACGAGCAGTACTTC
TRBD1 NA TRBJ2-5 TRBV7-9 CASERGQGETQYF TGTGCCAGCGAGAGGGGACAGGGGGAGACCCAGTACTTC
TRBD1 NA TRBJ2-7 TRBV4-1 CASSATGGPYEQYF TGCGCCAGCAGCGCAACAGGGGGACCCTACGAGCAGTACTTC
NA NA TRBJ1-2 TRBV5-1 CASSVGPGADYGYTF TGCGCCAGCAGCGTCGGCCCCGGGGCAGACTATGGCTACACCTTC
TRBD1 NA TRBJ1-4 TRBV5-1 CASSSGTANEKLFF TGCGCCAGCAGCTCCGGGACAGCTAATGAAAAACTGTTTTTT
TRBD1 NA TRBJ1-2 TRBV7-2 CASSLDYRGDYGYTF TGTGCCAGCAGCTTAGACTACAGGGGCGACTATGGCTACACCTTC
TRBD1 NA TRBJ1-2 TRBV4-3 CASSQGTGGGGYTF TGCGCCAGCAGCCAAGGGACAGGGGGCGGAGGCTACACCTTC
NA NA TRBJ1-2 TRBV6-5 CATSPRVEGYGYTF TGTGCCACCTCACCCCGGGTTGAGGGCTATGGCTACACCTTC
NA NA TRBJ1-5 TRBV14 CASSQMGYSNQPQHF TGTGCCAGCAGCCAAATGGGTTATAGCAATCAGCCCCAGCATTTT
NA few TRBJ1-1 TRBV30 CAWSAGGTEAFF TGTGCCTGGAGCGCTGGGGGCACTGAAGCTTTCTTT
NA NA TRBJ2-7 TRBV13 CASSLGGHRYEQYF TGTGCCAGCAGCTTAGGGGGACACCGCTACGAGCAGTACTTC
TRBD2 NA TRBJ2-2 TRBV14 CASSQVPGILAGDANTGELFF TGTGCCAGCAGCCAAGTTCCGGGGATATTAGCGGGGGACGCGAACACCGGGGAGCTGTTTTTT
TRBD2 few TRBJ2-5 TRBV19 CASSSRLAGETQYF TGTGCCAGTAGTTCCAGACTAGCGGGTGAGACCCAGTACTTC
TRBD1 NA TRBJ2-7 TRBV27 CASSLWTGGSSSEQYF TGTGCCAGCAGTCTGTGGACAGGGGGCTCATCCAGCGAGCAGTACTTC
NA once TRBJ1-1 TRBV7-9 CASSLQGSNTEAFF TGTGCCAGCAGCTTGCAGGGTTCAAACACTGAAGCTTTCTTT
TRBD2 NA TRBJ2-7 TRBV29-1 CSVEGAAGGPREQYF TGCAGCGTTGAAGGGGCCGCGGGAGGGCCGCGAGAGCAGTACTTC
TRBD1 NA TRBJ1-5 TRBV5-1 CASSLGTGAQPQHF TGCGCCAGCAGCTTGGGGACAGGGGCCCAGCCCCAGCATTTT
NA NA TRBJ1-3 TRBV15 CATSREGAWVSGNTIYF TGTGCCACCAGCAGAGAAGGAGCGTGGGTCTCTGGAAACACCATATATTTT
NA NA TRBJ2-7 TRBV6-1 CASSEALGSLAGEQYF TGTGCCAGCAGTGAAGCTCTGGGCTCCCTGGCGGGTGAGCAGTACTTC
NA NA TRBJ2-1 TRBV7-8 CASSLDRSSYNEQFF TGTGCCAGCAGCTTAGATAGGAGCTCCTACAATGAGCAGTTCTTC